This T cell receptor beta chain came from a study of beta chain features in type 1 diabetes. Study in general: Examination of sorted cells across all samples involved about 99 million cells. Study conclusions and caveats: Researchers cautioned that cDNA sequencing could over-represent cells with high TCR expression. PCR might favor shorter templates, but any such skew would affect patients and controls equally. Patients with type 1 diabetes showed fewer VDJ junction insertions and more deletions.

The germline V gene encodes CDR1 KGHSH and CDR2 LQKENI. V was pared by 2 bases and J by 0 bases, with 6 bases of the junction left unmatched. The CDR3 loop spans 17 amino acids. What was sequenced were expressed TCRB transcripts, since all of the isolated RNA had been reverse transcribed. Measured with immunoSEQ multiplex PCR; TCRdb has only the in-frame clones, and not every one. The table includes 150,000 to 180,000 clones, about 7.3% detected once. The sample holds a few counts of this clone. Its antigen remains unknown. The clonotype originates from a man aged 18 to 30 in good health. The V and J genes are TRBV18 and TRBJ2-3; 9 positions agree with TRBD1. Sequencing used central memory CD4+ T cells from blood. Here the CDR3 reads CASSPNRGLTSTDTQYF. CDR3 in DNA: TGTGCCAGCTCACCAAACAGGGGGCTTACTAGCACAGATACGCAGTATTTT.